This TCR beta chain was profiled in a study of T cells in Graves' hyperthyroidism and ophthalmopathy. TCR beta CDR3 regions were amplified from RNA transcripts. The study used the HTBI primer set for a first-round RT-PCR of the TCR CDR3. A single record per CDR3 protein comes from TCRdb applying MiXCR to the multiplex PCR reads. This sample has some 250,000 distinct CDR3 sequences, with 13% to 15% found just once. This clonotype showed up many times. Its antigen is unknown. Germline CDR1 reads SGHRS; CDR2 reads YFSETQ. There are 14 residues in the CDR3. Trimming stripped 2 bases from V and 4 bases from J, with 10 bases between. General study points: Most thyroid clonotypes with frequency above 0.001 were detected in blood.

The sample taken for sequencing was blood. This receptor was obtained from a woman between 45 and 60 years old with Graves' hyperthyroidism that later progressed to Graves' ophthalmopathy. The chain has TRBV5-1 and TRBJ2-1; D is possibly TRBD2 (5 bases). The DNA for the CDR3 is TGCGCCAGCAGCTTCTTTGGCGGGTACAATGAGCAGTTCTTC. Translating gives CASSFFGGYNEQFF.